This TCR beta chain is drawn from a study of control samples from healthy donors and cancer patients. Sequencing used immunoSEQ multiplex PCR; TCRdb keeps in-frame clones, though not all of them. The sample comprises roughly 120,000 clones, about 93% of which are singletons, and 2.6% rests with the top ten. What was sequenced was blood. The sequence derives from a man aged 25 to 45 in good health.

The CDR3 DNA sequence: TGTGCCAGCAGTGCTGAAAGTGGAACCATATATTTT. Protein product: CASSAESGTIYF. The chain employs TRBV25-1 and TRBJ1-3, with D unresolved. V dropped 4 bases and J dropped 10 bases, with 11 bases sitting between them. This CDR3 comprises 12 residues. Looked up from germline, CDR1 is MGHDK and CDR2 is SYGVNS.